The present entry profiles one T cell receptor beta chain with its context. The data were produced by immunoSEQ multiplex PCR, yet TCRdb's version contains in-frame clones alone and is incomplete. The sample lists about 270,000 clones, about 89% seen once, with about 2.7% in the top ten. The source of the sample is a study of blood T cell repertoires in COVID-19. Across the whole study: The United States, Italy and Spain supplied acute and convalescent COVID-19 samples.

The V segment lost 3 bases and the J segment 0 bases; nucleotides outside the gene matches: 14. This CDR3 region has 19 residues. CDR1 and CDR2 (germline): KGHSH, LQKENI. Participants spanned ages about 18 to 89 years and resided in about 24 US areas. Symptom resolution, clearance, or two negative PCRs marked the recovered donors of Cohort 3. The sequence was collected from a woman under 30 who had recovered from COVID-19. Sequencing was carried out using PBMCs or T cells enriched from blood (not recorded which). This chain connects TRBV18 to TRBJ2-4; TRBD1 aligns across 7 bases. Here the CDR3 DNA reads TGTGCCAGCTCACCCTCCCTCACCGGGACAGACCAAGCCAAAAACATTCAGTACTTC. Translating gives CASSPSLTGTDQAKNIQYF.